This TCR beta chain is drawn from a study of Ad26.COV2.S vaccination and SARS-CoV-2 variants. The treatment is: 19 received Ad26.COV2.S at low or high dose, single or two shots; roughly five received placebo; per-sample allocation not given. The samples were gathered on day 63 after the first injection of vaccine or placebo. It was Wuhan-strain SARS-CoV-2 spike that the Ad26 vaccine vector expressed. Clones were sequenced by immunoSEQ multiplex PCR, and TCRdb holds only the in-frame ones, with some missing. The profile shows some 500,000 clones, 89% of them singletons. The V gene's germline CDR1 is SGHDT and CDR2 YYEEEE. The CDR3 covers 14 residues. V lost 4 bases, J lost 0 bases, and 0 bases stayed unmatched.

This clonotype originated in a person between 18 and 59 years old who received the Ad26.COV2.S COVID-19 vaccine or a placebo. The V call is TRBV5-6, the J call TRBJ2-2; 7 bases map to TRBD1. The sample was peripheral blood, taken in a trial of Ad26.COV2.S vaccine versus placebo. DNA for the CDR3: TGTGCCAGCAGCGACAGGGCGAACACCGGGGAGCTGTTTTTT. Translated: CASSDRANTGELFF.